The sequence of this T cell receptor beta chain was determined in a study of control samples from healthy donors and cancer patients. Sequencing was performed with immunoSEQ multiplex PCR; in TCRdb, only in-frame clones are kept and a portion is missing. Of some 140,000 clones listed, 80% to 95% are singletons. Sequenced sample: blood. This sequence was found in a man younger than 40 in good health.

As DNA, the CDR3 is TGTGCCAGCAGCTCCCGCACAGGGTACGAGCAGTACTTC. Its translation is CASSSRTGYEQYF. This chain uses TRBV7-9 with TRBJ2-7, with TRBD1 as a possible D gene (6 bases). The CDR3 is 13 amino acids. CDR1 is SEHNR, CDR2 FQNEAQ, per germline (reference sequence). Trimming removed 4 bases from V and 4 bases from J, with 11 bases in between.